The rows below give T cell receptor beta chains drawn from one sample of a study of response to subunit inactivated influenza vaccine. MiXCR was run by TCRdb on the RT-PCR reads, yielding one entry per CDR3 protein. Of 450,000 to 600,000 distinct CDR3 sequences in the sample, 15% to 20% are singletons; the top ten hold over 2.5%. The specimen was CD4+ T cells sorted from PBMCs, collected 23 months after vaccination. The receptors were gathered from a man aged 45 to 70 who received an inactivated influenza vaccine. Each CDR3 is given with its conserved first and last residue. The D gene is left open where the match is weak. For some rows the clone size is stated as once, few or many, or as a class when expanded; others skip it.

TRBV4-3	TRBJ2-5	few	TRBD1	TGCGCCAGCAGCCAAGAGTACAGGGGGAAGGGAGAGACCCAGTACTTC	CASSQEYRGKGETQYF
TRBV6-5	TRBJ2-3	NA	NA	TGTGCCAGCAGTTTGAGGGCTAGAAGCACAGATACGCAGTATTTT	CASSLRARSTDTQYF
TRBV5-1	TRBJ1-1	NA	NA	TGCGCCAGCAGCTTGGATACTTCGGGGGGGCAGCAAGCTTTCTTT	CASSLDTSGGQQAFF
TRBV20-1	TRBJ2-2	few	NA	TGCAGTGGGGTCGACGGTTCGAACACCGGGGAGCTGTTTTTT	CSGVDGSNTGELFF
TRBV10-3	TRBJ1-2	many	TRBD1	TGTGCCGCTTCCGACAGGGGTAACTATGGCTACACCTTC	CAASDRGNYGYTF
TRBV6-1	TRBJ1-2	few	NA	TGTGCCAGCAGTCGCTATCCTCCAGACAACTATGGCTACACCTTC	CASSRYPPDNYGYTF
TRBV6-2/TRBV6-3	TRBJ2-3	NA	NA	TGTGCCAGCAGTTACTGGGGTGGAAGCACAGATACGCAGTATTTT	CASSYWGGSTDTQYF
TRBV20-1	TRBJ2-1	few	NA	TGCAGTGCTAGAGGGTTGAGGAATGAGCAGTTCTTC	CSARGLRNEQFF
TRBV11-1	TRBJ2-1	NA	TRBD2	TGTGCCAGCAGCAGATACGCGGGGGGACGCTACAATGAGCAGTTCTTC	CASSRYAGGRYNEQFF
TRBV18	TRBJ2-1	NA	TRBD2	TGTGCCAGCTCACCACCGGGGTATAGCGGGAGTTGGAATGAGCAGTTCTTC	CASSPPGYSGSWNEQFF
TRBV28	TRBJ1-2	few	NA	TGTGCCAGCTACCCTCAGGGGCGTGATGGCTACACCTTC	CASYPQGRDGYTF
TRBV20-1	TRBJ2-5	few	NA	TGCAGTGCTAGAGATCTTTTCCGAAACCAAGAGACCCAGTACTTC	CSARDLFRNQETQYF
TRBV11-2	TRBJ2-3	NA	NA	TGTGCCAGCAGCTTCGGACGTTCTAGCACAGATACGCAGTATTTT	CASSFGRSSTDTQYF
TRBV6-5	TRBJ2-7	NA	NA	TGTGCCAGCAGTTACTCCTCATTCACCATCTCCTACGAGCAGTACTTC	CASSYSSFTISYEQYF
TRBV28	TRBJ2-1	NA	NA	TGTGCCAGCAGTTTAGGTGCCGGGAGAGGGTACAATGAGCAGTTCTTC	CASSLGAGRGYNEQFF
TRBV6-2/TRBV6-3	TRBJ2-5	NA	TRBD2	TGTGCCAGCAGTTACGGACTAGCGGGAATGGAGACCCAGTACTTC	CASSYGLAGMETQYF
TRBV12-3/TRBV12-4	TRBJ1-2	few	NA	TGTGCCAGCAGTCAATATTTCCCCCGGGAGCGAGCTAACTATGGCTACACCTTC	CASSQYFPRERANYGYTF
TRBV29-1	TRBJ2-5	few	TRBD1	TGCAGCGTCCGGGGGACAGGCGGGGAGACCCAGTACTTC	CSVRGTGGETQYF
TRBV29-1	TRBJ1-4	NA	NA	TGCAGCGTTCAACAGGGCTATGAAAAACTGTTTTTT	CSVQQGYEKLFF
TRBV27	TRBJ2-7	NA	TRBD2	TGTGCCAGCAGGACTAGCGGGAGTTTGGAGCAGTACTTC	CASRTSGSLEQYF
TRBV12-3/TRBV12-4	TRBJ1-5	few	TRBD1	TGTGCCAGCAGTTACGGGACAGGTGATCAGCCCCAGCATTTT	CASSYGTGDQPQHF
TRBV7-2	TRBJ2-3	many	NA	TGTGCCAGCAGCCCCGGCGAGGGAATGGGTACGCAGTATTTT	CASSPGEGMGTQYF
TRBV5-1	TRBJ1-3	few	NA	TGCGCCAGCAGCTCCCAGGCCGCAGGCTCTGGAAACACCATATATTTT	CASSSQAAGSGNTIYF
TRBV20-1	TRBJ2-3	few	TRBD2	TGCAGTGCTGGTGGAGAGGACGGGGGAGGGGATACGCAGTATTTT	CSAGGEDGGGDTQYF
TRBV5-1	TRBJ2-6	few	NA	TGCGCCAGCAGCGGGGTAACCTCTGGGGCCAACGTCCTGACTTTC	CASSGVTSGANVLTF
TRBV11-2	TRBJ2-4	NA	TRBD1	TGTGCCAGCACCGGGGACAGTTTCCGACCTTGGGGCATTCAGTACTTC	CASTGDSFRPWGIQYF
TRBV7-8	TRBJ2-7	NA	NA	TGTGCCAGCAGCCCCGGGGGTCTCTCCTACGAGCAGTACTTC	CASSPGGLSYEQYF
TRBV7-2	TRBJ2-5	NA	NA	TGTGCCAGCAGTCAAGGGCAAGGACTCGCGGGGTACTTC	CASSQGQGLAGYF
TRBV12-3/TRBV12-4	TRBJ1-1	many	NA	TGTGCCAGCAGTCCGAGACGGAGGCGGGCTTTCTTT	CASSPRRRRAFF
TRBV4-1	TRBJ2-5	NA	TRBD2	TGCGCCAGCAGCCAAGTCCAGGGACTAGCGGGGAGAGAGACCCAGTACTTC	CASSQVQGLAGRETQYF
TRBV20-1	TRBJ2-6	NA	NA	TGCAGTGCATCACGGGGAAGCTCTGGGGCCAACGTCCTGACTTTC	CSASRGSSGANVLTF
TRBV7-6	TRBJ2-1	few	NA	TGTGCCAGCAGCTTAGAAGGCGGGTACGGTATGAATGAGCAGTTCTTC	CASSLEGGYGMNEQFF
TRBV20-1	TRBJ2-1	few	TRBD2	TGCAGTGCTAGAGATGGAAGCGGGAGGGCCGATGAGCAGTTCTTC	CSARDGSGRADEQFF
TRBV14	TRBJ2-6	NA	NA	TGTGCCAGCAGCCAAGATTCCAGGACATGGCGTGTTCGGGCCAACGTCCTGACTTTC	CASSQDSRTWRVRANVLTF
TRBV18	TRBJ1-1	NA	NA	TGTGCCAGCTCACCGCAACAGGGATTGAACACTGAAGCTTTCTTT	CASSPQQGLNTEAFF
TRBV20-1	TRBJ2-7	NA	TRBD1	TGCAGTGCTAGAGCAGTAGGACAGGGGGAGTTGGAGCAGTACTTC	CSARAVGQGELEQYF
TRBV20-1	TRBJ2-1	few	TRBD2	TGCAGTGCTAGGGGTAGCGGGGGGCCGATAATGAGGCAGTTCTTC	CSARGSGGPIMRQFF
TRBV20-1	TRBJ1-1	NA	NA	TGCAGTGCTAGTAGAGGGCCCCCGGGCACTGAAGCTTTCTTT	CSASRGPPGTEAFF
TRBV3-1	TRBJ2-1	few	NA	TGTGCCAGCAGAAGCAGGGAGAGCTCCTACAATGAGCAGTTCTTC	CASRSRESSYNEQFF
TRBV9	TRBJ2-1	NA	TRBD2	TGTGCCAGCAGCGTAAGCCTAGCGGTCCCCCGGTCCTACAATGAGCAGTTCTTC	CASSVSLAVPRSYNEQFF
TRBV28	TRBJ2-4	NA	NA	TGTGCCAGCTTTCTTGATAGGACTTACAACCATACAGAAGCCAAAAACATTCAGTACTTC	CASFLDRTYNHTEAKNIQYF
TRBV9	TRBJ1-6	few	TRBD1	TGTGCCAGCAGCCCAGGAATAGGACAGGGCCCTTCACCCCTCCACTTT	CASSPGIGQGPSPLHF
TRBV12-3/TRBV12-4	TRBJ1-5	NA	TRBD1	TGTGCCAGCAGTCGGACAGGGGCAAATCAGCCCCAGCATTTT	CASSRTGANQPQHF
TRBV18	TRBJ2-6	NA	NA	TGTGCCAGCTCACCAGGGATGAGCTCTGGGGCCAACGTCCTGACTTTC	CASSPGMSSGANVLTF
TRBV19	TRBJ2-2	NA	TRBD1	TGTGCCAGTAGTACATACAGGGGGCGTGGGGTCAACACCGGGGAGCTGTTTTTT	CASSTYRGRGVNTGELFF
TRBV7-2	TRBJ2-5	few	TRBD1	TGTGCCAGCAGTTTGACAGGGGTCCAAGAGACCCAGTACTTC	CASSLTGVQETQYF
TRBV6-5	TRBJ2-5	few	NA	TGTGCCAGCAGTTACAACAGGGTGGGGGAGACCCAGTACTTC	CASSYNRVGETQYF
TRBV27	TRBJ2-2	NA	NA	TGTGCCAGCAGTTTTGTACAGCACACCGGGGAGCTGTTTTTT	CASSFVQHTGELFF
TRBV20-1	TRBJ2-7	NA	TRBD2	TGCAGTGCCGGGCCCAGCGGGAGCTCCTACGAGCAGTACTTC	CSAGPSGSSYEQYF
TRBV25-1	TRBJ2-1	NA	NA	TGTGCCAGCACCGCAGGTGGTCTCAATGAGCAGTTCTTC	CASTAGGLNEQFF
TRBV5-8	TRBJ2-7	many	TRBD2	TGTGCCAGCAGCCCGCGGGAGGTTTCCTACGAGCAGTACTTC	CASSPREVSYEQYF
TRBV4-3	TRBJ2-7	few	NA	TGCGCCAGCAGCCAAGGCAGGGGAAACGAGCAGTACTTC	CASSQGRGNEQYF